The T cell receptor (beta chain) under discussion was sequenced for a study of early T cells in non-severe SARS-CoV-2 infection. Study context: It was bulk RNA from unsorted whole blood that was sequenced, and the chains were unpaired.

The CDR3 runs to 16 residues. With 0 bases removed from V and 1 base from J, the gap between germline ends came to 12 bases. Germline assignment: CDR1 SGHDN and CDR2 FVKESK. Study outcomes and limitations: Reliance on VDJdb matching favored anti-spike CD8 responses; private and CD4 specificities were missed.

This clonotype was observed a handful of times. Its specificity is unknown. TCRdb reprocessed the 5' RACE reads with MiXCR, giving one entry per CDR3 protein. The sample carries some 83,000 distinct CDR3 sequences, over 9.5% recorded once. This rearrangement joins TRBV14 to TRBJ1-1; D is possibly TRBD1 (5 bases). The specimen was whole blood, collected at baseline. The receptor comes from an adult who was a healthcare worker with PCR-confirmed SARS-CoV-2 infection or an uninfected control (not recorded which). CDR3 in amino acids: CASSQDLWQGNTEAFF. CDR3 in DNA: TGTGCCAGCAGCCAAGATCTGTGGCAGGGGAACACTGAAGCTTTCTTT.